This TCR beta chain derives from a study of blood T cell repertoires in COVID-19 (dated by TCRdb to between 2020 and 2021). Background on the whole study: Samples covering the acute and convalescent phases of COVID-19 were provided by collaborators in the United States, Italy and Spain. Samples were obtained from the ongoing ImmuneRACE study (first 160 participants) and from about 1,300 subjects provided by 6 global collaborators. Where available, HLA class I and class II types were taken from metadata supplied by the sample provider and were not determined by assay-based typing. The material from the prospective study consisted of cDNA or gDNA derived from T cells, B-cell-depleted T cells, or PBMCs. The sample metadata nearly always contained a de-identified subject ID, COVID-19 status, age in years and sex. The dataset comprised deeply sampled blood TCRbeta repertoires from subjects exposed to, actively infected with, or recovered from COVID-19. A freely available public database, intended as a resource for researchers studying the immune response to SARS-CoV-2, is where the repertoires were released.

TCRbeta CDR3 regions were amplified from genomic DNA using the immunoSEQ Assay, a bias-controlled multiplex PCR. The authors' pipeline ran thus. The number of nucleated cells in each sample was estimated from the amplification of reference gene primers within the assay. Sequence reads were collapsed and filtered to measure the absolute abundance of every unique TCRbeta CDR3 rearrangement. For each sample, productive Simpson clonality was calculated by taking the square root of Simpson's diversity index across productive rearrangements. The table comes from immuneACCESS by way of TCRdb, which keeps in-frame sequences with V and J called. Part of the clones is missing from these tables; in studies checked, under half for an unresolved V gene and the rest for unknown reasons. V and J calls plus clone size are reproduced from that table; the DNA served to infer D and trimming. The table for this sample lists fewer than 400,000 clones; 89% of them were counted only once. Of the sample, approximately 5.5% falls within the top ten clones.

From cysteine to phenylalanine, the CDR3 is 14 amino acids long. Of all the DNA, just the CDR3 is kept, 42 bases in frame from base 1. Trimming accounts for 3 bases at V and 5 bases at J, while the number of junction bases matched to no gene is 5. Taken from the germline V gene (reference sequence), the CDR1 and CDR2 loops are SEHNR and FQNEAQ. Comment on this clone: Its antigen target is currently unknown. No per-base quality is available; no much larger clone lies one base away.

Study-wide findings and limitations: How much clinical and demographic metadata was included differed by source and by participant, and the metadata was provided uncurated.

Participants in the prospective study were aged about 18 to 95 years, lived in under 30 United States geographic areas, and enrolled through a virtual design. In the prospective study, cohorts were assigned on the basis of participant-reported clinical history obtained from a screening survey and a study questionnaire. For ImmuneRACE Cohort 3, a participant was defined as recovered based on two consecutive negative NP/OP PCR tests, clearance by a healthcare professional, or resolution of symptoms. In the prospective study, mobile phlebotomists collected whole blood, serum and a nasopharyngeal or oropharyngeal swab from each participant. Over a 2-month period, participants in the prospective study had the option of providing additional blood draws and questionnaires. Before DNA extraction, prospective study blood samples were shipped either frozen or at room temperature.

This clonotype was sampled from a man aged 55 to 70 who had recovered from COVID-19. The rearrangement combines TRBV7-9 with TRBJ2-5, with 8 bases matching TRBD1. The sample was PBMCs or T cells enriched from blood (not recorded which). CDR3 region: CASSFQGARETQYF. The DNA reads TGTGCCAGCAGCTTCCAGGGGGCTAGGGAGACCCAGTACTTC.